These 15 T cell receptor beta chains were all obtained from the same sample, sequenced in a study. Tregs were sorted as CD4+CD25+CD127-/low cells. TCRdb reanalysed the 5' RACE reads using MiXCR and keeps one entry per CDR3 protein. The sample lists about 32,000 distinct CDR3 sequences, 25% to 30% occurring once. Sequenced sample: tumor-infiltrating Tregs sorted from the breast tumor. Every receptor here comes from a female donor with breast cancer.

Worth noting for this clonotype: A read error may explain this, as a much larger clone is one base away. The chain couples TRBV7-7 to TRBJ2-7, with D possibly called TRBD1 or TRBD2 (6 bases each). The CDR3 covers 16 residues. Germline assignment: CDR1 SSHAT and CDR2 FNYEAQ (reference sequence). V was clipped by 4 bases and J by 7 bases, with 23 bases between them. The CDR3 sequence: CASSSPGGHRLREQYF. Written as DNA, the CDR3 is TGTGCCAGCAGCTCGCCCGGGGGACACAGGCTAAGGGAGCAGTACTTC.

By its share, this clonotype is medium-sized. The CDR3 region is CSARHPGGSNQPQHF. CDR3 DNA: TGCAGTGCTAGACACCCAGGGGGGAGCAATCAGCCCCAGCATTTT. The rearrangement links TRBV20-1 to TRBJ1-5, with TRBD1 identical over 7 bases. Germline CDR1 DFQATT, CDR2 SNEGSKA (reference sequence). With 2 bases clipped from V and 1 base from J, the junction kept 5 bases outside the gene matches. The CDR3 extends over 15 amino acids.

V usage is TRBV6-1 and J usage is TRBJ2-5, with TRBD1 matching over 7 bases. Germline V CDR1 and CDR2: MNHNS, SASEGT. V lost 6 bases, J lost 4 bases, and 5 bases stayed unmatched. The CDR3 consists of 13 residues. The CDR3 DNA follows: TGTGCCAGCAGCCCTAGACAGGGAGAGACCCAGTACTTC. Protein: CASSPRQGETQYF.

This clonotype has a handful of counts. The rearrangement uses TRBV5-4 and TRBJ2-1, with D possibly TRBD1 on 6 matching bases. CDR1 SGHNT and CDR2 YYREEE come from the germline V gene (reference sequence). CDR3 length equals 12 residues. Trimming removed 0 bases from V and 9 bases from J, with 7 bases in between. CDR3 sequence reads: CASSLEGVEQFF. CDR3 nucleotides: TGTGCCAGCAGCTTGGAGGGGGTTGAGCAGTTCTTC.

On this clonotype: Given a much more abundant clone one base away, this may be a read error. This CDR3 fails to terminate in the conserved phenylalanine or tryptophan, so it likely reflects a read error. The V and J genes are TRBV20-1 and TRBJ2-3, with 9 bases lining up with TRBD2. The CDR3 covers 14 residues. V gave up 5 bases and J gave up 5 bases; unmatched junction bases: 8. CDR1 DFQATT and CDR2 SNEGSKA come from the germline V gene (reference sequence). CDR3 in amino acids: CSAGGGGERDTQYS. The CDR3 nucleotides read TGCAGTGCTGGCGGCGGGGGGGAGCGAGATACGCAGTATTCT.

This chain connects TRBV6-1 to TRBJ1-1; maybe TRBD1 (5 bases). Trimming removed 8 bases from V and 1 base from J, with 8 bases in between. Germline V gene sequence: CDR1 MNHNS, CDR2 SASEGT. CDR3 length equals 12 residues. CDR3 protein: CASPQGNTEAFF. In DNA form, the CDR3 reads TGTGCCAGCCCGCAGGGGAACACTGAAGCTTTCTTT.

In this sample, this clonotype turned up a few times. The V and J genes are TRBV6-6 and TRBJ1-5; the D is unclear. This CDR3 is built from 13 residues. V was pared by 7 bases and J by 3 bases, with 10 bases between. Germline V gene lookup returns CDR1 MNHNY and CDR2 SVGAGI (reference sequence). The CDR3, as DNA: TGTGCCAGCACCGGACGGAACAATCAGCCCCAGCATTTT. It translates to CASTGRNNQPQHF.

This clonotype was counted at least ten times. The V call is TRBV2, the J call TRBJ1-1; no definite D call. Trimming took off 2 bases at V and 5 bases at J, with 9 bases between the two ends. Germline-derived CDR1 and CDR2 are SNHLY and FYNNEI. The CDR3 runs 13 residues. CDR3 region: CASSERGGTEAFF. DNA for the CDR3: TGTGCCAGCAGTGAACGGGGAGGGACTGAAGCTTTCTTT.

This clonotype was seen many times. The chain joins TRBV7-3 to TRBJ2-7; 7 nucleotides match TRBD2. Per germline, CDR1 SGHTA and CDR2 FQGTGA. Unmatched junction bases numbered 11, after V lost 5 bases and J lost 7 bases. The CDR3 sequence is 14 residues long. CDR3 DNA: TGTGCCAGCAGCATAGCCGGCCCAGCGGGGGAGCAGTACTTC. Its protein is CASSIAGPAGEQYF.

For this clonotype: The junction differs from germline at one of its ends, possibly a read error. The V gene is TRBV6-2 or TRBV6-3, the J gene TRBJ2-1; possibly TRBD1 or TRBD2 for D (5 bases each). CDR3 length: 14 residues. Germline CDR1 and CDR2: MNHEY and SVGEGT. CDR3: CASSYGTSYNGQFF. CDR3 DNA sequence: TGTGCCAGCAGTTACGGGACCTCCTACAATGGGCAGTTCTTC.

Details on this clonotype: This CDR3 fails to terminate in the conserved phenylalanine or tryptophan, so it likely reflects a read error. This chain uses TRBV3-1 with TRBJ1-2; D uncertain. Germline CDR1 reads LGHDT; CDR2 reads YNNKEL (reference sequence). Trimming left V 3 bases short and J 4 bases short, with 12 bases between. The CDR3 length is 14 residues. The CDR3 loop is CASSQFSGSYGYTI. DNA of the CDR3: TGTGCCAGCAGCCAGTTTTCGGGAAGCTATGGCTACACCATC.

In its sample, this clonotype was seen a few times. The chain couples TRBV5-1 to TRBJ2-7, with D hard to call. Germline V gene sequence: CDR1 SGHRS, CDR2 YFSETQ. The V and J ends lost 0 bases and 3 bases respectively, with 10 bases between them. CDR3 length equals 14 residues. The CDR3 nucleotides read TGCGCCAGCAGCTTGGGGGGTGGTCACTACGAGCAGTACTTC. Translated: CASSLGGGHYEQYF.

This clonotype showed up just once. J is TRBJ1-5 and V is TRBV6-1; TRBD1 aligns across 8 bases. V trimming: 6 bases; J trimming: 7 bases; junction bases outside the gene matches: 5. Germline V gene data show CDR1 as MNHNS and CDR2 as SASEGT. The CDR3 totals 13 residues. CDR3 DNA sequence: TGTGCCAGCAGGGGGACAGGCGGGCAGCCCCAGCATTTT. Encoded protein: CASRGTGGQPQHF.

There are a few counts of this clonotype. The chain carries TRBV7-9 and TRBJ2-2, with D tentatively TRBD1 or TRBD2 (5 bases each). The CDR3 contains 12 residues. The V gene lost 5 bases and the J gene lost 6 bases, with 7 bases spanning the gap. The germline CDR1 and CDR2 sequences are SEHNR and FQNEAQ (reference sequence). The CDR3 spells CASSGGAGELFF. The CDR3 coding sequence is TGTGCCAGCAGCGGGGGAGCCGGGGAGCTGTTTTTT.

The chain carries TRBV12-5 and TRBJ1-5; D gene unclear. V gave up 1 base and J gave up 0 bases, with 4 bases separating them. CDR3 length: 14 residues. CDR1 is LGHNT and CDR2 is FRNRAP in the germline V gene. CDR3 protein: CASGLAYSNQPQHF. CDR3 DNA sequence: TGTGCTAGTGGTTTGGCATATAGCAATCAGCCCCAGCATTTT.